A selection of T cell receptor beta chains follows, all from one sample in a study of cytomegalovirus exposure and HLA in healthy donors. The assay was immunoSEQ multiplex PCR, and TCRdb's table has in-frame clones only and misses some. The data show 140,000 to 150,000 clones, 77% seen once. Sequenced input: PBMCs. These receptors came from a male donor in good health and CMV-seronegative. Each CDR3 is given with its conserved first and last residue. D genes are given only for firm matches. Rows give clone size only sometimes, using once, few, many, or a class for an expanded clone.

d_call: -; clone_size: -; v_call: TRBV11-1; j_call: TRBJ2-2; cdr3_length: 18; cdr3_nt: TGTGCCAGCAGCTTGGACCAGGGCTCATCCTTAAACACCGGGGAGCTGTTTTTT; cdr3_aa: CASSLDQGSSLNTGELFF
d_call: TRBD1; clone_size: -; v_call: TRBV5-5; j_call: TRBJ2-2; cdr3_length: 18; cdr3_nt: TGTGCCAGCAGGTCGGGACAGGGGAGGGGGCCCAACACCGGGGAGCTGTTTTTT; cdr3_aa: CASRSGQGRGPNTGELFF
d_call: TRBD2; clone_size: -; v_call: TRBV28; j_call: TRBJ2-5; cdr3_length: 16; cdr3_nt: TGTGCCAGCAGTGGAGGGACTAGCGGGGGCTGGGAGACCCAGTACTTC; cdr3_aa: CASSGGTSGGWETQYF
d_call: -; clone_size: -; v_call: TRBV2; j_call: TRBJ2-2; cdr3_length: 15; cdr3_nt: TGTGCCAGCAAAACAGGACCGAACCCCACCGGGGAGCTGTTTTTT; cdr3_aa: CASKTGPNPTGELFF
d_call: TRBD1; clone_size: -; v_call: TRBV7-2; j_call: TRBJ2-7; cdr3_length: 15; cdr3_nt: TGTGCCAGCAGCTTAGATAGGGACAGGCTCTACGAGCAGTACTTC; cdr3_aa: CASSLDRDRLYEQYF
d_call: TRBD2; clone_size: few; v_call: TRBV19; j_call: TRBJ2-7; cdr3_length: 17; cdr3_nt: TGTGCCAGTAGTATAATTGGGTCTAGCGGGGGCCCCCCCGAGCAGTACTTC; cdr3_aa: CASSIIGSSGGPPEQYF
d_call: -; clone_size: -; v_call: TRBV6-1; j_call: TRBJ2-5; cdr3_length: 12; cdr3_nt: TGTGCCAGCACGAACAACCAAGAGACCCAGTACTTC; cdr3_aa: CASTNNQETQYF
d_call: -; clone_size: -; v_call: TRBV27; j_call: TRBJ1-5; cdr3_length: 15; cdr3_nt: TGTGCCAGCGCCACCTCGAGGGCGGTCCTTCAAGCCCAGCATTTT; cdr3_aa: CASATSRAVLQAQHF
d_call: -; clone_size: -; v_call: TRBV5-4; j_call: TRBJ1-1; cdr3_length: 12; cdr3_nt: TGTGCCAGCAGCTTGTATGGGAGTGAAGCTTTCTTT; cdr3_aa: CASSLYGSEAFF
d_call: -; clone_size: -; v_call: TRBV27; j_call: TRBJ1-1; cdr3_length: 13; cdr3_nt: TGTGCCAGCAGTCGAGCAGGGAGGACTGAAGCTTTCTTT; cdr3_aa: CASSRAGRTEAFF
d_call: -; clone_size: -; v_call: TRBV12-5; j_call: TRBJ1-5; cdr3_length: 15; cdr3_nt: TGTGCTAGTGGTTTGGGTGTGTCCACTTTAGAGCCCCAGCATTTT; cdr3_aa: CASGLGVSTLEPQHF
d_call: TRBD1; clone_size: few; v_call: TRBV6-1; j_call: TRBJ2-7; cdr3_length: 18; cdr3_nt: TGTGCCAGCAGTGCCCAACCGGGACAGGGCGCGAGCTCCTACGAGCAGTACTTC; cdr3_aa: CASSAQPGQGASSYEQYF
d_call: TRBD1; clone_size: once; v_call: TRBV5-8; j_call: TRBJ2-5; cdr3_length: 15; cdr3_nt: TGTGCCAGCAGCTTTGGACAGGGGACGCAAGAGACCCAGTACTTC; cdr3_aa: CASSFGQGTQETQYF
d_call: TRBD2; clone_size: -; v_call: TRBV27; j_call: TRBJ2-5; cdr3_length: 16; cdr3_nt: TGTGCCAGCAGTTTATATAGCGGGGGGTCCCAAGAGACCCAGTACTTC; cdr3_aa: CASSLYSGGSQETQYF
d_call: TRBD1; clone_size: -; v_call: TRBV4-3; j_call: TRBJ1-2; cdr3_length: 14; cdr3_nt: TGCGCCAGCAGCCAGCTACAGGGGAACTATGGCTACACCTTC; cdr3_aa: CASSQLQGNYGYTF
d_call: TRBD1; clone_size: few; v_call: TRBV2; j_call: TRBJ1-5; cdr3_length: 16; cdr3_nt: TGTGCCAGCAGTAGGGGGCGGGCACGGCAGGATCAGCCCCAGCATTTT; cdr3_aa: CASSRGRARQDQPQHF
d_call: -; clone_size: -; v_call: TRBV10-3; j_call: TRBJ1-1; cdr3_length: 16; cdr3_nt: TGTGCCATCAGTGAGTCGCCGGATCTTCGTGGAGCTGAAGCTTTCTTT; cdr3_aa: CAISESPDLRGAEAFF
d_call: TRBD1; clone_size: -; v_call: TRBV14; j_call: TRBJ2-1; cdr3_length: 15; cdr3_nt: TGTGCCAGCAGCCAACCCGGACAGGGGGCGGATGAGCAGTTCTTC; cdr3_aa: CASSQPGQGADEQFF
d_call: -; clone_size: -; v_call: TRBV27; j_call: TRBJ1-2; cdr3_length: 14; cdr3_nt: TGTGCCAGCAGTCGGCACAGGGTGAGCTATGGCTACACCTTC; cdr3_aa: CASSRHRVSYGYTF
d_call: TRBD1; clone_size: once; v_call: TRBV11-2; j_call: TRBJ1-1; cdr3_length: 14; cdr3_nt: TGTGCCAGCAGCATGGACAGGGCGAACACTGAAGCTTTCTTT; cdr3_aa: CASSMDRANTEAFF
d_call: -; clone_size: -; v_call: TRBV6-5; j_call: TRBJ2-5; cdr3_length: 14; cdr3_nt: TGTGCCAGCAGTCCCAGGGCAGGGGGGGAGACCCAGTACTTC; cdr3_aa: CASSPRAGGETQYF
d_call: -; clone_size: -; v_call: TRBV6-1; j_call: TRBJ2-7; cdr3_length: 13; cdr3_nt: TGTGCCAGCAGTGAATTGTTGGGCAGGAAGGAGTACTTC; cdr3_aa: CASSELLGRKEYF
d_call: TRBD2; clone_size: few; v_call: TRBV9; j_call: TRBJ2-2; cdr3_length: 18; cdr3_nt: TGTGCCAGCAGCGCAGAGGTCCCGGGACTAGCGGTTCCCGGGGAGCTGTTTTTT; cdr3_aa: CASSAEVPGLAVPGELFF
d_call: -; clone_size: few; v_call: TRBV9; j_call: TRBJ2-3; cdr3_length: 13; cdr3_nt: TGTGCCAGCAGCGTGGAGTGGGCAGATACGCAGTATTTT; cdr3_aa: CASSVEWADTQYF
d_call: TRBD1; clone_size: -; v_call: TRBV7-8; j_call: TRBJ2-7; cdr3_length: 11; cdr3_nt: TGTGCCAGCAGCTTCCGGGACAGGGTATACTTC; cdr3_aa: CASSFRDRVYF
d_call: TRBD2; clone_size: -; v_call: TRBV7-3; j_call: TRBJ2-3; cdr3_length: 15; cdr3_nt: TGTGCCAGCAGCTCCGGGGGGTCCAGCACAGATACGCAGTATTTT; cdr3_aa: CASSSGGSSTDTQYF
d_call: TRBD1; clone_size: -; v_call: TRBV27; j_call: TRBJ2-5; cdr3_length: 16; cdr3_nt: TGTGCCAGCAGTTTAGCCGGACAGGGGCGCTACCAAGACCAGTACTTC; cdr3_aa: CASSLAGQGRYQDQYF
d_call: -; clone_size: -; v_call: TRBV5-1; j_call: TRBJ2-1; cdr3_length: 12; cdr3_nt: TGCGCCAGCAGCCCCCAGCAGGGTGAGCAGTTCTTC; cdr3_aa: CASSPQQGEQFF
d_call: -; clone_size: few; v_call: TRBV7-9; j_call: TRBJ1-4; cdr3_length: 14; cdr3_nt: TGTGCCAGCAGCTTTGGTCTAACGGATGAAAAACTGTTTTTT; cdr3_aa: CASSFGLTDEKLFF
d_call: TRBD1; clone_size: few; v_call: TRBV6-5; j_call: TRBJ1-5; cdr3_length: 13; cdr3_nt: TGTGCCAGCAGCCCCGGACAGGGCCAGCCCCAGCATTTT; cdr3_aa: CASSPGQGQPQHF
d_call: -; clone_size: -; v_call: TRBV2; j_call: TRBJ2-3; cdr3_length: 14; cdr3_nt: TGTGCCGCAACGGGCGGGTTCGTGTCAGATACGCAGTATTTT; cdr3_aa: CAATGGFVSDTQYF
d_call: -; clone_size: few; v_call: TRBV6-1; j_call: TRBJ2-1; cdr3_length: 14; cdr3_nt: TGTGCCAGCAGTACCCGGACAGTTGGCGATGAGCAGTTCTTC; cdr3_aa: CASSTRTVGDEQFF
d_call: -; clone_size: -; v_call: TRBV28; j_call: TRBJ2-3; cdr3_length: 12; cdr3_nt: TGTGCCAGCAGTTTAGGGGGCGAGGCGCAGTATTTT; cdr3_aa: CASSLGGEAQYF